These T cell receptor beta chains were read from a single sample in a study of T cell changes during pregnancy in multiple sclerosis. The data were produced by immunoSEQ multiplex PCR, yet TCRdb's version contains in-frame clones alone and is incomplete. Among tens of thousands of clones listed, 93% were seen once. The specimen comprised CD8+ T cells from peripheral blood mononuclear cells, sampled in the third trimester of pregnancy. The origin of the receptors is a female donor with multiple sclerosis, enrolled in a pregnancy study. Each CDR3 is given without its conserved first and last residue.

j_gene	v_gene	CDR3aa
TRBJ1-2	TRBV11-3	ATGRGRHYGYT
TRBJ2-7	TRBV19	ASSWDNDNEQY
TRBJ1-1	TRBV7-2	ASSALRQGIMNTEAF
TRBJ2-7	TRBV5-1	ASSLAYEQY
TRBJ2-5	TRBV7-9	ASRNRGPQETQY
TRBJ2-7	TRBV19	ASNSGDHEQY
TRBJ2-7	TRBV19	ASQAGVGSYEQY
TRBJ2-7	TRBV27	ASSPLGGSHEQY
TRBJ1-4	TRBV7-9	ASSVQGAYEKLF
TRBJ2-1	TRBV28	ASRLAGGEEQF
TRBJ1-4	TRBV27	ASSSLNEKLF
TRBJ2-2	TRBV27	ASLGMTGELF
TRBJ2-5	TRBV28	ASSFLGTSGPYQETQY
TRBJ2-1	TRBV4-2	ASSQGGGEPYNEQF
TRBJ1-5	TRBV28	ASTLLGGNQPQH
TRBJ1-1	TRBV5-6	ASSLGGLATEAF
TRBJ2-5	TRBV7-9	ASSLAEGGAETQY
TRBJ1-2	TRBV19	ASSPVTARSGYT
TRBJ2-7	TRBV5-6	ASSLSGLDEQY
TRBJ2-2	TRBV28	ASSFLLAGPGEAGELF
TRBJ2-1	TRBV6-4	ASSELAGGNNEQF
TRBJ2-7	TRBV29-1	SVVTSENYEQY
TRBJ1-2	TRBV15	ATSPRQGRDGYT
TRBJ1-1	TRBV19	ASSPEQGRNTEAF
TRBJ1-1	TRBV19	ASSLNGAMNTEAF
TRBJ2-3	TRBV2	ASSAGLASGDTQY
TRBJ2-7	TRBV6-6	ASSLGGGYEQY
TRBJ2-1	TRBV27	ASSLTGSSYNEQF
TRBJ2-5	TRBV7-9	ASSPQPGQGVETQY
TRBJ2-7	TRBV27	ASSSGTGAHYEQY
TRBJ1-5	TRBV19	ASSIVRISNQPQH
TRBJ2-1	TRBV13	ASSPGTSGSREQF
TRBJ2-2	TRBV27	ASSYRDRYTGELF
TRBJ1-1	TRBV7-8	ASSFRVSMNTEAF
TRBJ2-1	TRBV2	ASSTGGGSDEQF
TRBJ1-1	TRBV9	ASSPRQGGNTEAF
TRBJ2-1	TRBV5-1	ASSLAGNYNEQF
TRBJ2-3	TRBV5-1	ASNQLAETSTDTQY
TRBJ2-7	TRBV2	ASRAATGGRYEQY
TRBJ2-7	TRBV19	ASSNGGLWEQY
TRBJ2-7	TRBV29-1	SVEGRGGGPYEQY
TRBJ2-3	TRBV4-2	ASSPGAEAGGTDTQY
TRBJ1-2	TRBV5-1	ASTTEGGATGPYGYT
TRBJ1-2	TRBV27	ATTPGQGSWGYT
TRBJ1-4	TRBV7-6	ASSSQTGQGAEKLF
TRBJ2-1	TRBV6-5	ASSYSSGLYYNEQF
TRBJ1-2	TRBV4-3	ASSQAPPGTGGGNYGYT
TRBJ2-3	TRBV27	ASSFGTGLADTQY
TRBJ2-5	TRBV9	ASSEGVASGNKETQY
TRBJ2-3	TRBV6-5	ASSYKQGSTDTQY
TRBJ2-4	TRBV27	ASSQRGIAKNIQY
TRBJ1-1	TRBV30	AWSVLGSGQSLPEAF
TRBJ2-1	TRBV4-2	ASSSTGASSYNEQF
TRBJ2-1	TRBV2	ASSFAGEQF
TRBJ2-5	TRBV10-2	VSSGNQETQY
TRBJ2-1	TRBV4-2	ASSPQLAGSYNEQF
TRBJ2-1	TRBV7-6	ASSLGPPTSGTHNEQF
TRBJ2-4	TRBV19	ASKGPIQY
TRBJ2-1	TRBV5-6	ASSGGTTYNEQF